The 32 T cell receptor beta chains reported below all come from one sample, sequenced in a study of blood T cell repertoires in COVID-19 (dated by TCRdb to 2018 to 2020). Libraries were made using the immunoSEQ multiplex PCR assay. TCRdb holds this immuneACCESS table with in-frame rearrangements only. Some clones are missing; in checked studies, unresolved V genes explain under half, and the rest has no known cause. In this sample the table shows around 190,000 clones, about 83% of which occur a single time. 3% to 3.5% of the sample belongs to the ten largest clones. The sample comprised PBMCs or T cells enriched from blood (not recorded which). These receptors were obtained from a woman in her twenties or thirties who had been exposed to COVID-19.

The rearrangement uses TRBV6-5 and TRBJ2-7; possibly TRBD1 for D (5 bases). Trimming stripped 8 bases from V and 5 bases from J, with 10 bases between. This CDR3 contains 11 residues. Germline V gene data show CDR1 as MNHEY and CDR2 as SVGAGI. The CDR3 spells CASLAGNEQYF. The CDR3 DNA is TGTGCCAGCCTGGCAGGGAACGAGCAGTACTTC.

The CDR3 loop reads CASSLSTPGPGELFF. The CDR3 coding sequence is TGTGCCAGCAGTCTTTCGACTCCAGGGCCCGGGGAGCTGTTTTTT. The V gene is TRBV27, the J gene TRBJ2-2, with a possible D match to TRBD1 (5 bases). Per germline, CDR1 MNHEY and CDR2 SMNVEV (reference sequence). CDR3 size: 15 residues. V was pared by 5 bases and J by 6 bases, with 16 bases between.

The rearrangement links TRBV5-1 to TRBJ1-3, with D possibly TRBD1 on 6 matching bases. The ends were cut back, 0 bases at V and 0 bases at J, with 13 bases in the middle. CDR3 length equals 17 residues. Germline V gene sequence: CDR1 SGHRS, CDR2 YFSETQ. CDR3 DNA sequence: TGCGCCAGCAGCTTGGTAGGCGGACAGTACTCTGGAAACACCATATATTTT. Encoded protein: CASSLVGGQYSGNTIYF.

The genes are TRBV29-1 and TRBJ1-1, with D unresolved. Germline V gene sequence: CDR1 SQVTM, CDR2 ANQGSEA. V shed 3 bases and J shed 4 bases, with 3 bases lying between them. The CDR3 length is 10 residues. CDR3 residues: CSVDSTEAFF. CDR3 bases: TGCAGCGTTGATAGCACTGAAGCTTTCTTT.

CDR3 residues: CASSLLGGEEKLFF. Written as DNA, the CDR3 is TGTGCCAGTAGCCTCCTCGGGGGGGAAGAAAAACTGTTTTTT. The gene calls are TRBV19 and TRBJ1-4; TRBD1 is a possible D gene (5 bases). This CDR3 has 14 residues. CDR1 is LNHDA and CDR2 is SQIVND in the germline V gene (reference sequence). Trimming removed 6 bases from V and 8 bases from J, with 16 bases in between.

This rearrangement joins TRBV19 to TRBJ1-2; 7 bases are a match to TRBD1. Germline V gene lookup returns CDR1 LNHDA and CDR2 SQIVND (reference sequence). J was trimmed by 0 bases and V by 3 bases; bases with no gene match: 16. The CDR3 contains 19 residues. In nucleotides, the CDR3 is TGTGCCAGTAGTATTATTTTTCGAGGGGGCGAACTCTCTAACTATGGCTACACCTTC. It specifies CASSIIFRGGELSNYGYTF.

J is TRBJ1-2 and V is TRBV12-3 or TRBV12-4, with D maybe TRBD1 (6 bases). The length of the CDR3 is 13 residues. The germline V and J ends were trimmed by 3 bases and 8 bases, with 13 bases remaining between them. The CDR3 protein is CASSFQGFYGYTF. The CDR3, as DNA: TGTGCCAGCAGTTTCCAGGGGTTTTACGGCTACACCTTC.

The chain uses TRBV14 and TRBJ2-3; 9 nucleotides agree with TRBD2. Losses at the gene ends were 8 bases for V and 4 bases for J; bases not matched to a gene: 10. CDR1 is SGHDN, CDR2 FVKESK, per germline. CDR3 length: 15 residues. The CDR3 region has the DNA TGTGCCAGCCGCGGGGGGGCAGGGGGACCAGATACGCAGTATTTT. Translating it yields CASRGGAGGPDTQYF.

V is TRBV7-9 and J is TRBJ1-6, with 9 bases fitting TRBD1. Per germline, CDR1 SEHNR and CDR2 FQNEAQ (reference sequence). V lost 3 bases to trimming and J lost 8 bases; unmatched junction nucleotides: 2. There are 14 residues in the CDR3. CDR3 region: CASSFGTGYSPLHF. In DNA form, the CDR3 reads TGTGCCAGCAGCTTCGGGACAGGGTATTCACCCCTCCACTTT.

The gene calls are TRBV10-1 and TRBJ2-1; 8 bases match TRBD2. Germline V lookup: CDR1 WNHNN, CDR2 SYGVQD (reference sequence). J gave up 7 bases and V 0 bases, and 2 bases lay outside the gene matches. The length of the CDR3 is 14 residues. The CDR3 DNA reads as TGCGCCAGCAGTGAGTCCCGGGGGGGTAATGAGCAGTTCTTC. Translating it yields CASSESRGGNEQFF.

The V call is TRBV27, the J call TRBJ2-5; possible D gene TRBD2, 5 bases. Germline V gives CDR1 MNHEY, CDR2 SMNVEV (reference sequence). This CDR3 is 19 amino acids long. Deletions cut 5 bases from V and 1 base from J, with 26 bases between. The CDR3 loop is CASSPTRLGLKDLQETQYF. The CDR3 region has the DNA TGTGCCAGCAGTCCCACCCGCCTCGGACTTAAGGACCTCCAAGAGACCCAGTACTTC.

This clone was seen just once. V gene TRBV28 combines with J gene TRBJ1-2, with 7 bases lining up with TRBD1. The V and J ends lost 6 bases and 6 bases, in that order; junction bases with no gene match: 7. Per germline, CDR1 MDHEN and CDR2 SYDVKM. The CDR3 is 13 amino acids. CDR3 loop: CASSQTGRDGYTF. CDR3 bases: TGTGCCAGCAGCCAGACAGGGCGGGATGGCTACACCTTC.

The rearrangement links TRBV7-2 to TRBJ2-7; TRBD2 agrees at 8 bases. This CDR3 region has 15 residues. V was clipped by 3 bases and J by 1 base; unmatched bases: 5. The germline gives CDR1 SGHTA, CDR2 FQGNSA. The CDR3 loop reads CASSFTGGGSYEQYF. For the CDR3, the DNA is TGTGCCAGCAGCTTCACCGGGGGGGGTTCCTACGAGCAGTACTTC.

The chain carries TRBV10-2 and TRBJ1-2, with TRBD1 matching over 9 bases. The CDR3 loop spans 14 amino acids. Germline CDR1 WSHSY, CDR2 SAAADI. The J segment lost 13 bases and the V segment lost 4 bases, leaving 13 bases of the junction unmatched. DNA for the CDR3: TGCGCCAGCAGTGGAGGAGTAGGGACAGGGCCTCCCACCTTC. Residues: CASSGGVGTGPPTF.

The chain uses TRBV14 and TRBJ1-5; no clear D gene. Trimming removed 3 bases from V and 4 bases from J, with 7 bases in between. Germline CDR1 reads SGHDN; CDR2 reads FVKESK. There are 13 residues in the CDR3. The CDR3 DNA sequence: TGTGCCAGCAGCCATCAGGCTAATCAGCCCCAGCATTTT. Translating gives CASSHQANQPQHF.

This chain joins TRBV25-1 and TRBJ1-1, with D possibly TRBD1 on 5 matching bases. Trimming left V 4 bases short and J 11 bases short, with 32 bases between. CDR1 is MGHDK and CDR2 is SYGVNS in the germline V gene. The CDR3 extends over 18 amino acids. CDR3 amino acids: CASSAPLYGRQNGVGAFF. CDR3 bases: TGTGCCAGCAGTGCCCCTCTCTATGGGCGACAGAATGGGGTGGGTGCTTTCTTT.

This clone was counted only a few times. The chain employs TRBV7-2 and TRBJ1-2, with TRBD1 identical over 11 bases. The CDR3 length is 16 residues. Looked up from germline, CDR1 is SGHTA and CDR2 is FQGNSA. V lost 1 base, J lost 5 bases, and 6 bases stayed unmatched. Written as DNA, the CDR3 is TGTGCCAGCAGCTTAGTCGGGACAGGGGGTTTGTATGGCTACACCTTC. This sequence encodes CASSLVGTGGLYGYTF.

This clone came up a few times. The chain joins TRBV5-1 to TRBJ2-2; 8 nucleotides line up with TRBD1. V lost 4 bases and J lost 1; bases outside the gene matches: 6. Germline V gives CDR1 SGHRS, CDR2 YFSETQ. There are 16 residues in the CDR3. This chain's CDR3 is CASSPSDRGNTGELFF. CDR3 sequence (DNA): TGCGCCAGCAGCCCCTCTGACAGGGGGAACACCGGGGAGCTGTTTTTT.

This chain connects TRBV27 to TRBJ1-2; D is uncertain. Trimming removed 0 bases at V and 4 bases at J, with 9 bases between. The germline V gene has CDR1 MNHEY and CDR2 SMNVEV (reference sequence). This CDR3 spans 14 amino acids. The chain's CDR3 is CASSLSGGFYGYTF. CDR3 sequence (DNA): TGTGCCAGCAGTTTATCGGGCGGGTTCTATGGCTACACCTTC.

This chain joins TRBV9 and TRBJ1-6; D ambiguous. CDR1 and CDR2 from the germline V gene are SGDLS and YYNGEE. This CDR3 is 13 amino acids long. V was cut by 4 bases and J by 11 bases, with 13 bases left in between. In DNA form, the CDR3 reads TGTGCCAGCAGCCCCTCCGGTGGGCCACCCCTCCACTTT. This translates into CASSPSGGPPLHF.

The CDR3 protein is CASSPQGLLGANVLTF. For the CDR3, the DNA is TGTGCCAGCAGCCCACAGGGTCTGCTTGGGGCCAACGTCCTGACTTTC. V gene TRBV7-9 combines with J gene TRBJ2-6; possibly TRBD1 for D (6 bases). The germline V gene encodes CDR1 SEHNR and CDR2 FQNEAQ (reference sequence). V gave up 5 bases and J gave up 3 bases, with 14 bases separating them. The CDR3 spans 16 residues.

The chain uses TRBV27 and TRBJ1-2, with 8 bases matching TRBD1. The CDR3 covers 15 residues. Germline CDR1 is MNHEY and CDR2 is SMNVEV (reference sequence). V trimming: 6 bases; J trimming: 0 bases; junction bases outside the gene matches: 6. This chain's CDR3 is CASSDQGAPNYGYTF. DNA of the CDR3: TGTGCCAGCAGCGATCAGGGGGCACCTAACTATGGCTACACCTTC.

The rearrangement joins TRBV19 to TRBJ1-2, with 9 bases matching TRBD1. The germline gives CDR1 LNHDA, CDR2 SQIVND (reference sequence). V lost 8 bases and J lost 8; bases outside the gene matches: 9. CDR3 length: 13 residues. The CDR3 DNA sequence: TGTGCCAGTCGAACAGGGGGCACGTACGGCTACACCTTC. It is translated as CASRTGGTYGYTF.

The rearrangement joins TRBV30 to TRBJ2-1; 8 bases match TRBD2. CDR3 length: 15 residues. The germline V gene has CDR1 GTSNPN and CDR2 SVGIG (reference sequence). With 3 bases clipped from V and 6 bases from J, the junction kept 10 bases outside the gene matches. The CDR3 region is CAWSPGTRVFNEQFF. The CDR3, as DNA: TGTGCCTGGAGCCCCGGGACTAGAGTTTTCAATGAGCAGTTCTTC.

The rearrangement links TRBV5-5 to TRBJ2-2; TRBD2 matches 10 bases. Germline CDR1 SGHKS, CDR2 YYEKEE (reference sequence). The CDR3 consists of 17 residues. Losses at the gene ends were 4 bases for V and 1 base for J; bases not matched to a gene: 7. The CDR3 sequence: CASSDLAGALNTGELFF. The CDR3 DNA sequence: TGTGCCAGCAGCGATCTAGCGGGGGCCCTGAACACCGGGGAGCTGTTTTTT.

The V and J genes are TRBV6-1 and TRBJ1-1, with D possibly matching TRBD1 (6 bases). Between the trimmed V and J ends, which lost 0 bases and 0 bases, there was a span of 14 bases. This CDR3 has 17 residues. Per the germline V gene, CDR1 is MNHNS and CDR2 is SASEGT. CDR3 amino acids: CASSEARGQTMNTEAFF. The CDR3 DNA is TGTGCCAGCAGTGAAGCGCGTGGACAGACCATGAACACTGAAGCTTTCTTT.

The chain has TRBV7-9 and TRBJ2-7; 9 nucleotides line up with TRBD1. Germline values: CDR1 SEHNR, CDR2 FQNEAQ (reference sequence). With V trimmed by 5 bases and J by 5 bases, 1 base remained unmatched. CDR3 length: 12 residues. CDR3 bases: TGTGCCAGCAGCCGGGACAGGGACGAGCAGTACTTC. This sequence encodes CASSRDRDEQYF.

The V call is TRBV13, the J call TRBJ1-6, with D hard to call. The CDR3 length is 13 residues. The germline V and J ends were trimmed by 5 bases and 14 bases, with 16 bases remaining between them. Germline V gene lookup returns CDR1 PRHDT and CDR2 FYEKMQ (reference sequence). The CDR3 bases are TGTGCCAGCAGCGACCAACAGCCGTCGGCCCTCCACTTT. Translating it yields CASSDQQPSALHF.

The CDR3 DNA follows: TGTGCCAGCAGTAAACAGGGAAACTATGGCTACACCTTC. It yields the protein CASSKQGNYGYTF. This rearrangement joins TRBV2 to TRBJ1-2; TRBD1 is a possible D gene (6 bases). Germline lookup yields CDR1 SNHLY and CDR2 FYNNEI. The CDR3 has 13 residues. The V and J ends lost 5 bases and 2 bases respectively, with 9 bases between them.

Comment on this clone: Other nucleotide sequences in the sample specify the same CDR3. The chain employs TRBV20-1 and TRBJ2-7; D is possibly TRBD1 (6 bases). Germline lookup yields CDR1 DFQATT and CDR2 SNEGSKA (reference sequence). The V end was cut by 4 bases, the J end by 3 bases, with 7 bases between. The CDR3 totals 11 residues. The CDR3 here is CSAKQGYEQYF. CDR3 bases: TGCAGTGCTAAACAGGGCTACGAGCAGTACTTC.

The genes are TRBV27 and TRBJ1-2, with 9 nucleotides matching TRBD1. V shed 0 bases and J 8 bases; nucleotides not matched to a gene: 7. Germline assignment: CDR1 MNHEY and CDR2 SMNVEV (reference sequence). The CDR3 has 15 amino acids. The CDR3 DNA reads TGTGCCAGCAGTTTATCGAGCGGGACAGGGCTGGGCTACACCTTC. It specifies CASSLSSGTGLGYTF.

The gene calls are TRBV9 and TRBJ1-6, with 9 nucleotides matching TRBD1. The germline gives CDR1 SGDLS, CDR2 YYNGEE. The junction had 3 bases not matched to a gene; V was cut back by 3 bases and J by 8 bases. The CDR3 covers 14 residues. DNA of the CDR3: TGTGCCAGCAGCGGGGGACAGGGCTATTCACCCCTCCACTTT. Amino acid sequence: CASSGGQGYSPLHF.